This note documents a single TCR beta chain sequence. Its antigen remains unidentified. These data belong to a study of shared clonotypes between healthy human individuals. The naive CD8 subset, CD45RO-negative cells positively selected for CCR7, excluded terminally differentiated effector memory CD45RA+ cells. Profiling relied on immunoSEQ multiplex PCR, and the TCRdb table lists in-frame clones only, not all of them. Of around 650,000 clones in the sample, about 96% were seen once. V shed 6 bases and J shed 0 bases, with 12 bases lying between them. The length of the CDR3 is 15 residues. The germline V gene has CDR1 MNHEY and CDR2 SVGAGI. Whole-study findings and limits: Clonotypes which were not shared had lower generation probabilities than clonotypes that all four donors shared. Generally, naive subsets came out with larger estimated richness than memory subsets.

This TCR was sampled from a woman in her twenties or thirties in good health. Specimen: naive CD8+ T cells sorted from blood. This chain links TRBV6-5 with TRBJ2-1; D possibly corresponds to TRBD1 (6 bases). CDR3 nucleotide sequence: TGTGCCAGCAGGCTCGGACAGTCCTCCTACAATGAGCAGTTCTTC. It specifies CASRLGQSSYNEQFF.